This TCR beta chain appears in the sequencing data of a study of T cell responses to AZD1222 COVID-19 vaccine. Whole-study findings and limits: Baseline serostatus was positive in only five to seven AZD1222 recipients. Along spike, vaccine-associated CD4 TCRs were found throughout, with dominance at 160-218 and 743-854. Donors were largely white British and mainly female; clonal diversity was possibly underestimated.

Concerning this clone: As yet, its antigen is unknown.

Per the germline V gene, CDR1 is MNHEY and CDR2 is SVGAGI. The CDR3 contains 15 residues. Unmatched junction bases numbered 5, after V lost 6 bases and J lost 0 bases. Produced via immunoSEQ multiplex PCR; TCRdb's table is partial and in-frame only. The sample has about 120,000 clones; over 80% are singletons. The sample here was peripheral blood, taken on day 0 of AZD1222 vaccination. The chain uses TRBV6-5 and TRBJ1-5; 7 bases agree with TRBD1. The sequence was collected from an adult in good health. In DNA, the CDR3 is TGTGCCAGCAGAATGGGACAGAATAGCAATCAGCCCCAGCATTTT. This sequence encodes CASRMGQNSNQPQHF.